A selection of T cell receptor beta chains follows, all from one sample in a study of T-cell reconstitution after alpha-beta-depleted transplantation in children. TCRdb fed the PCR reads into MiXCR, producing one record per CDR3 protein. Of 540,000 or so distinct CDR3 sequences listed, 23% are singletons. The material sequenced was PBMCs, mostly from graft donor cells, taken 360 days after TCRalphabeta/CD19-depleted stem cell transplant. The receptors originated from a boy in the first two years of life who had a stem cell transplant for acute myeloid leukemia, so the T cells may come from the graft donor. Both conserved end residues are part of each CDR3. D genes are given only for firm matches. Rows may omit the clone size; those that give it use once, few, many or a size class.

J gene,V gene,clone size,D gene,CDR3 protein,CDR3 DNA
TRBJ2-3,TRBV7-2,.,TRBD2,CASSSLRRGGLDTQYF,TGTGCCAGCAGCTCCCTTAGGCGGGGGGGGCTCGATACGCAGTATTTT
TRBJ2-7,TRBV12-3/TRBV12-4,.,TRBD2,CASNIQGLAYEQYF,TGTGCCAGCAATATACAGGGACTAGCCTACGAGCAGTACTTC
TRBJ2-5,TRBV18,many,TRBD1,CASSPPDLDRGRQTQYF,TGTGCCAGCTCACCACCGGATTTGGACAGGGGCAGACAGACCCAGTACTTC
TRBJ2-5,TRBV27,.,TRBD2,CASSFRGLARQETQYF,TGTGCCAGCAGTTTTAGAGGACTAGCGCGTCAAGAGACCCAGTACTTC
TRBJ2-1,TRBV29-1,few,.,CSVQQGGDEQFF,TGCAGCGTTCAACAGGGGGGGGATGAGCAGTTCTTC
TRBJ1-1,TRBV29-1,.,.,CSVQGLAEAFF,TGCAGCGTTCAGGGGTTGGCTGAAGCTTTCTTT
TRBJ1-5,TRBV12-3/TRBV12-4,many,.,CASSFSQINQPQHF,TGTGCCAGCAGTTTCTCGCAAATCAATCAGCCCCAGCATTTT
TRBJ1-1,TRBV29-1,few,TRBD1,CSSRAGGLNTEAFF,TGCAGCTCGAGGGCAGGGGGCCTGAACACTGAAGCTTTCTTT
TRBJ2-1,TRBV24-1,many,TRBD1,CATSDTTGTGMNNEQFF,TGTGCCACCAGTGATACCACCGGGACAGGGATGAACAATGAGCAGTTCTTC
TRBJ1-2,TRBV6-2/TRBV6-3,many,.,CASSYSRTHGGYTF,TGTGCCAGCAGTTACTCTCGGACCCACGGGGGCTACACCTTC
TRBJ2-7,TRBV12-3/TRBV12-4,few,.,CASRSDGYEQYF,TGTGCCAGCAGAAGTGATGGATACGAGCAGTACTTC
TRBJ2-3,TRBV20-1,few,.,CSAHDPRADTQYF,TGCAGTGCTCACGACCCCCGAGCAGATACGCAGTATTTT
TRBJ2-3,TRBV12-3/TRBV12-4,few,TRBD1,CASSPGTDTDTQYF,TGTGCCAGCAGCCCCGGGACAGACACAGATACGCAGTATTTT
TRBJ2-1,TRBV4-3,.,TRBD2,CASSQELAGGPYEQFF,TGCGCCAGCAGCCAAGAGCTAGCGGGGGGGCCCTATGAGCAGTTCTTC